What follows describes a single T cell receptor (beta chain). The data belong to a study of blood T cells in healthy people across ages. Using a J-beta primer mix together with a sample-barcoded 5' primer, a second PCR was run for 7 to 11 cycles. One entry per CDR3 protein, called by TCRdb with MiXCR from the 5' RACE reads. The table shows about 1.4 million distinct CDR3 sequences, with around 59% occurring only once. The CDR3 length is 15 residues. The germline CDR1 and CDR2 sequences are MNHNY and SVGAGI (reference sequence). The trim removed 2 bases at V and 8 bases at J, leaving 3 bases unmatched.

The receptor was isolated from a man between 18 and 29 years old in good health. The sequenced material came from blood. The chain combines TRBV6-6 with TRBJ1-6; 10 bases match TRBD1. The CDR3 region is CASSYAGTGDSPLHF. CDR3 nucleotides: TGTGCCAGCAGTTACGCCGGGACAGGGGATTCACCCCTCCACTTT.